The present entry profiles one T cell receptor beta chain with its context. The data are from a study of T cell changes during pregnancy in multiple sclerosis. Deletions cut 1 base from V and 4 bases from J, with 13 bases between. The length of the CDR3 is 15 residues. The germline gives CDR1 LGHNA, CDR2 YSLEER. Data came from immunoSEQ multiplex PCR; TCRdb stores just in-frame clones and leaves some out. This sample yields about 45,000 clones, of which roughly 90% are seen a single time; 2.9% belongs to the top ten. The sequencing used CD8+ T cells from peripheral blood mononuclear cells, collected in the second trimester of pregnancy. The V gene is TRBV4-3, the J gene TRBJ1-2; D perhaps matches TRBD1 (5 bases). The TCR originated in a female donor with multiple sclerosis, enrolled in a pregnancy study. This chain's CDR3 is CASSQGGDGAYGYTF. The CDR3 region has the DNA TGCGCCAGCAGCCAAGGGGGGGACGGAGCCTATGGCTACACCTTC.